The subject of this entry is one T cell receptor beta chain. Its antigen remains unknown. TCRdb keeps only in-frame clones here, not all; method: immunoSEQ multiplex PCR. The sample lists about 76,000 clones; around 87% were seen once. This sample is part of a study of OX40 agonist ivuxolimab in advanced cancers. Broader study findings: Antigens targeted by the expanded peripheral T cells were not determined. Relative to CD4+, CD8+ T cells held more expanded clones on average.

This sequence was found in an adult with an advanced solid tumor such as melanoma, head and neck, liver or kidney cancer. The sequenced sample was CD4+ or CD8+ T cells sorted from blood, obtained in a trial of the OX40 agonist ivuxolimab.

In DNA form, the CDR3 reads TGTGCCAGCAGCTTAAACACAGGGGTAGGGGAGACCCAGTACTTC. It codes for CASSLNTGVGETQYF. V is TRBV7-6 and J is TRBJ2-5; 7 nucleotides align to TRBD1. Germline CDR1 SGHVS, CDR2 FNYEAQ. V lost 2 bases to trimming and J lost 5 bases; unmatched junction nucleotides: 8. The CDR3 spans 15 residues. Together with reference TRBV7-6 and TRBJ2-5, the CDR3 gives the full variable domain: GAGVSQSPRYKVTKRGQDVALRCDPISGHVSLYWYRQALGQGPEFLTYFNYEAQQDKSGLPNDRFSAERPEGSISTLTIQRTEQRDSAMYRCASSLNTGVGETQYFGPGTRLLVL.